This record covers a single T cell receptor beta chain. The CDR3 length is 12 residues. The germline V gene has CDR1 SEHNR and CDR2 FQNEAQ (reference sequence). With 11 bases removed from V and 1 base from J, the gap between germline ends came to 11 bases. Here immunoSEQ multiplex PCR was the method, and the copy in TCRdb shows in-frame clones only, minus some. The sample contains a few hundred thousand clones, roughly 90% of which appear only once. The entry originates in a study of blood T cell repertoires in COVID-19. Material for sequencing was PBMCs or T cells enriched from blood (not recorded which). The TCR sequence derives from a man aged 18 to 29 with acute COVID-19. V usage is TRBV7-9 and J usage is TRBJ1-1, with no clear D. The DNA of the CDR3 is TGTGCCGTCCATTCAGGGAACACTGAAGCTTTCTTT. It translates to CAVHSGNTEAFF.